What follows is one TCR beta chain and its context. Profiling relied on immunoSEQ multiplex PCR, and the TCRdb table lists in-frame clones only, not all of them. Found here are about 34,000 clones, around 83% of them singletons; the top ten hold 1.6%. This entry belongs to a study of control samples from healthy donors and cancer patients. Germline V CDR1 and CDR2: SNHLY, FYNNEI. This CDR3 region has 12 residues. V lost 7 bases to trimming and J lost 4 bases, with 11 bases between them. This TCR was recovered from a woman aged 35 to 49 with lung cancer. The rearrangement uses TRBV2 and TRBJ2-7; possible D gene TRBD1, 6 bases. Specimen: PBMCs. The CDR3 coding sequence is TGTGCCAGCATCATACAGGGTTACGAGCAGTACTTC. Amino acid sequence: CASIIQGYEQYF.